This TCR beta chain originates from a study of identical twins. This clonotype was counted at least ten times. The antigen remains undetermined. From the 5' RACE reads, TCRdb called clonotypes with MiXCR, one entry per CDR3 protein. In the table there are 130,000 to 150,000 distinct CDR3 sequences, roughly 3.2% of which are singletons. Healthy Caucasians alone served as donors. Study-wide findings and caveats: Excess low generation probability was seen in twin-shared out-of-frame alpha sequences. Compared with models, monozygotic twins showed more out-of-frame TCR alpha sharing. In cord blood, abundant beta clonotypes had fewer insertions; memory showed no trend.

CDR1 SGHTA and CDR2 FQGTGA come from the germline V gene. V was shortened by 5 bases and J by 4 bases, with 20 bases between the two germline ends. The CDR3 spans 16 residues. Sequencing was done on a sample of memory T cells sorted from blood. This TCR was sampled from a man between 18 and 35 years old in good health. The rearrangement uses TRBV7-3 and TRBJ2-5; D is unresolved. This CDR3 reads CASSLNPLAGGETQYF. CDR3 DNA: TGTGCCAGCAGCCTAAATCCCCTGGCAGGCGGAGAGACCCAGTACTTC.